What follows describes a single T cell receptor (beta chain). Amplified TCR beta CDR3 regions derived from RNA transcripts. The HTBI set primed first-round TCR CDR3 RT-PCR. TCRdb ran MiXCR on the multiplex PCR reads and lists one entry per CDR3 protein. The sample lists nearly 600,000 distinct CDR3 sequences; approximately 15% were seen once. This specimen belongs to a study of T cells in Graves' hyperthyroidism and ophthalmopathy. Germline V gene lookup returns CDR1 SQVTM and CDR2 ANQGSEA. V lost 5 bases, J lost 1 base, and 10 bases stayed unmatched. This CDR3 is 15 amino acids long. The chain links TRBV29-1 to TRBJ1-2, with 7 bases fitting TRBD1. The sequence derives from a woman aged 18-30 years with Graves' ophthalmopathy. Sequencing input: blood. As DNA, the CDR3 is TGCAGCGTTTCGGGACAGTTAAATATTAACTATGGCTACACCTTC. This sequence encodes CSVSGQLNINYGYTF.